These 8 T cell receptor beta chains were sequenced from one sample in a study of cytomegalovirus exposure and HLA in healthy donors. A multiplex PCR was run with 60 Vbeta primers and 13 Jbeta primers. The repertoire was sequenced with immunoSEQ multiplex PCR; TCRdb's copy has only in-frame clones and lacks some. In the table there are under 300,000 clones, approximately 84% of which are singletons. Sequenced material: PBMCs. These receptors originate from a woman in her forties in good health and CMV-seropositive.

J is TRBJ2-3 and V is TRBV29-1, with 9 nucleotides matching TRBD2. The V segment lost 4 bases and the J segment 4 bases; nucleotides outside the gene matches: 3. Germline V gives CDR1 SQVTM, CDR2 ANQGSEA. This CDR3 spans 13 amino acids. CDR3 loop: CSVAAGGPDTQYF. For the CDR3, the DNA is TGCAGCGTTGCGGCGGGAGGGCCAGATACGCAGTATTTT.

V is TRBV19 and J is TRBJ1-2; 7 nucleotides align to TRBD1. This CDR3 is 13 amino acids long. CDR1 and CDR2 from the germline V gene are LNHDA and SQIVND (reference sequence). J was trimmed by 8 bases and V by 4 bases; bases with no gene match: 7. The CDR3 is CASSSRQGYGYTF. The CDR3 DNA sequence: TGTGCCAGTAGTAGCCGACAGGGTTACGGCTACACCTTC.

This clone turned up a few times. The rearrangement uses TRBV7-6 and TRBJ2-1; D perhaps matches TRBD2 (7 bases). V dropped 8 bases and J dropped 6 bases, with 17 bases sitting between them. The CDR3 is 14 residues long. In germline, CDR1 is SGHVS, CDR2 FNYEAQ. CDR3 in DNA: TGTGCCAGCTCCTTTGGGGGAGGGGGCAATGAGCAGTTCTTC. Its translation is CASSFGGGGNEQFF.

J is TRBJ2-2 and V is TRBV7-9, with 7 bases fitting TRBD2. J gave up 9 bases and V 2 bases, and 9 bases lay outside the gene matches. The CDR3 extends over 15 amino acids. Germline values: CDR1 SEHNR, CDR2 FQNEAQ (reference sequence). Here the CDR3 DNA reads TGTGCCAGCAGCTTACCTCAAGGGAGGGCCAGGGAGCTGTTTTTT. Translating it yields CASSLPQGRARELFF.

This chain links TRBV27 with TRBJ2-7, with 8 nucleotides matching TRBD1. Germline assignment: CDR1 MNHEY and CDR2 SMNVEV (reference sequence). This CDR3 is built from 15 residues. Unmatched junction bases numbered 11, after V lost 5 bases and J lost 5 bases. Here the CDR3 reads CASSPGTGGDHEQYF. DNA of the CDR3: TGTGCCAGCAGTCCCGGGACAGGCGGGGACCACGAGCAGTACTTC.

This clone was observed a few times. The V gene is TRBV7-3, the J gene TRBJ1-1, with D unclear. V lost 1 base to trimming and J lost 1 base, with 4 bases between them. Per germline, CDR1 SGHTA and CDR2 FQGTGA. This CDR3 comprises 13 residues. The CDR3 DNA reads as TGTGCCAGCAGCTTAAGCGGGAACACTGAAGCTTTCTTT. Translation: CASSLSGNTEAFF.

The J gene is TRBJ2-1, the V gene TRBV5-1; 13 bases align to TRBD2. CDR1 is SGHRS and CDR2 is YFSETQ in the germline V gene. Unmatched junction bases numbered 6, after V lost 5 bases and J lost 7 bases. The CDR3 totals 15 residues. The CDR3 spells CASSSGLAGNNEQFF. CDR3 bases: TGCGCCAGCAGTTCGGGACTAGCGGGGAATAATGAGCAGTTCTTC.

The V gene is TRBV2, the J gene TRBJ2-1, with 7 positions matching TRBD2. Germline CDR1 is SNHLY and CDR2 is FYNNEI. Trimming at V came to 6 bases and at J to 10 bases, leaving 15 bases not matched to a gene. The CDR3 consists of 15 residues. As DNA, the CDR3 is TGTGCCAGCAGGAAGGGGAGCGGGTGGCGGGGGGAGCAGTTCTTC. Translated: CASRKGSGWRGEQFF.